These T cell receptor beta chains were read from a single sample in a study of neoadjuvant anti-PD-1 for oral cavity cancer. Libraries were prepared by immunoSEQ multiplex PCR; TCRdb keeps only in-frame clonotypes and omits some of them. The repertoire holds about 68,000 clones, with about 88% as singletons. The input for sequencing was PBMCs, taken after nivolumab (anti-PD-1) treatment. The receptors stem from a person between 40 and 85 years old with oral cavity squamous cell carcinoma. The CDR3 runs from the conserved cysteine through the conserved F or W. The order of the fields is V gene, CDR3 protein.

V gene: TRBV29-1; CDR3 protein: CSVSGQGAYEQYF
V gene: TRBV19; CDR3 protein: CASRRDRANYGYTF
V gene: TRBV19; CDR3 protein: CASNDYEGTKAFF
V gene: TRBV11-2; CDR3 protein: CASGTVNEQYF
V gene: TRBV28; CDR3 protein: CASSPTGTVQETQYF
V gene: TRBV7-2; CDR3 protein: CASSPSWGVGYGYTF
V gene: TRBV6-6; CDR3 protein: CASSYGVQNTEAFF
V gene: TRBV19; CDR3 protein: CASSPGGGKDQPQHF
V gene: TRBV4-1; CDR3 protein: CASSQDSSGRYEQFF
V gene: TRBV5-4; CDR3 protein: CASSLGHSTGAGNTIYF
V gene: TRBV5-1; CDR3 protein: CASSIRTAGTSVGELFF
V gene: TRBV5-6; CDR3 protein: CASREGVLTDTQYF
V gene: TRBV6-4; CDR3 protein: CASSDPLDRVGGYTF
V gene: TRBV10-2; CDR3 protein: CASSPGPRVNNEQFF
V gene: TRBV6-1; CDR3 protein: CASSHTDTQYF
V gene: TRBV19; CDR3 protein: CASRKGLASYEQYF
V gene: TRBV5-1; CDR3 protein: CASSPGWSPGGDEKLFF
V gene: TRBV4-2; CDR3 protein: CASSQGQDQETQYF
V gene: TRBV6-1; CDR3 protein: CASSGGDRVVTGYTF
V gene: TRBV6-5; CDR3 protein: CASSHRPAVSGYTF
V gene: TRBV27; CDR3 protein: CASSLQGVNQPQHF
V gene: TRBV27; CDR3 protein: CASSLRAGTGDRNIQYF
V gene: TRBV13; CDR3 protein: CASSFKQGANGYTF
V gene: TRBV5-1; CDR3 protein: CASSHTGTTGDNEQFF
V gene: TRBV6-1; CDR3 protein: CASLLQGAGLYGYTF
V gene: TRBV27; CDR3 protein: CASRGAEETQYF
V gene: TRBV5-1; CDR3 protein: CASSLAGLGRREGKNEQFF
V gene: TRBV6-6; CDR3 protein: CASRQSNEKLFF
V gene: TRBV11-2; CDR3 protein: CASSQGLAGALPETQYF
V gene: TRBV6-5; CDR3 protein: CASSYSGSGEQYF
V gene: TRBV29-1; CDR3 protein: CSVRGGERSGANVLTF
V gene: TRBV10-2; CDR3 protein: CASSERGVDSGNTIYF
V gene: TRBV19; CDR3 protein: CASSIQGLAFTDTQYF
V gene: TRBV28; CDR3 protein: CASSPPGGTSWGEQFF
V gene: TRBV19; CDR3 protein: CASTPGDLNYGYTF
V gene: TRBV5-1; CDR3 protein: CASSLESSGNTIYF
V gene: TRBV6-5; CDR3 protein: CASRGGLAPSYEQYF
V gene: TRBV5-1; CDR3 protein: CASSLVPAGDTEAFF
V gene: TRBV11-1; CDR3 protein: CASSLSGVRETQYF
V gene: TRBV7-7; CDR3 protein: CASSLGENTEAFF
V gene: TRBV6-1; CDR3 protein: CASSRTQNTGELFF
V gene: TRBV11-3; CDR3 protein: CASSLASGTGRVGELFF
V gene: TRBV4-2; CDR3 protein: CASCAGTGRFDEQFF
V gene: TRBV7-9; CDR3 protein: CASSLQGSNQPQHF
V gene: TRBV6-5; CDR3 protein: CASRTGGDTEAFF
V gene: TRBV6-5; CDR3 protein: CASSYSGGPRTDTQYF
V gene: TRBV7-9; CDR3 protein: CASSHASGPFSGANVLTF
V gene: TRBV2; CDR3 protein: CASTNPLQGKPQHF
V gene: TRBV2; CDR3 protein: CASSLTATSGNTIYF
V gene: TRBV6-1; CDR3 protein: CAMGGSFTDTQYF
V gene: TRBV18; CDR3 protein: CASSPPDSSGANVLTF
V gene: TRBV30; CDR3 protein: CAWSVGLAGGNEQFF
V gene: TRBV18; CDR3 protein: CASSTTGGYTF
V gene: TRBV18; CDR3 protein: CASSPKREYSDTQYF
V gene: TRBV6-6; CDR3 protein: CASDMGLGEKLFF